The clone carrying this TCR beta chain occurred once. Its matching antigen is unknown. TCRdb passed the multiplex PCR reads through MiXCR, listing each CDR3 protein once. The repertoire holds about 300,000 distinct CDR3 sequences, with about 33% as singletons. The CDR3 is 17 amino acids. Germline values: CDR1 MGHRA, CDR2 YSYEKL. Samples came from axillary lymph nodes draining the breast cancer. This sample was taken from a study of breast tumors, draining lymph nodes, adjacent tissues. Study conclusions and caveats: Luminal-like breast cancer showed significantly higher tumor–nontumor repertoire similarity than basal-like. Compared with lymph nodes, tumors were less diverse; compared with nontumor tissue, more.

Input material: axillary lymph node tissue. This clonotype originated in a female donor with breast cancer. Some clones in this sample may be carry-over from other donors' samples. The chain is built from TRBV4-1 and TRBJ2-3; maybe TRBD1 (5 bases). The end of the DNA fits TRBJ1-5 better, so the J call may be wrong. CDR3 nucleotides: TGCGCCAGCAGCCTATCGAAAGGGGTCTCTGGCACAGATACGCAGCATTTT. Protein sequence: CASSLSKGVSGTDTQHF.